This T cell receptor beta chain was retrieved from a study of shared clonotypes between healthy human individuals. Study conclusions and caveats: Among donors, clonotype sharing was expected to be affected by sequencing depth.

From CD4+ cells came CD45RA+ naive and CD45RA-negative memory subsets. The table came from immunoSEQ multiplex PCR; TCRdb's copy has only in-frame clones and leaves some out. The table lists around 1.5 million clones, nearly 99% of them singletons. V lost 2 bases, J lost 9 bases, and 10 bases stayed unmatched. The length of the CDR3 is 15 residues. CDR1 KGHSH and CDR2 LQKENI come from the germline V gene. Note on this clone: The antigen is undetermined.

This TCR was recovered from a man aged 25 to 40 in good health. The chain recombines TRBV18 with TRBJ2-1, with TRBD2 identical over 7 bases. The sequenced material came from naive CD4+ T cells sorted from blood. Subset reported: CD45RA+ positively selected. The CDR3 region has the DNA TGTGCCAGCTCACCAGGATCAGCGGGAAGGGGTGAGCAGTTCTTC. This translates into CASSPGSAGRGEQFF.